There are a few counts of the clone carrying this T cell receptor (beta chain). Using RNA template, CDR3s of TCR alpha and beta were amplified with iRepertoire arm-PCR. One-step reverse transcription and amplification started from about 100-400 ng of tissue mRNA or PBMC total RNA. TCRdb ran MiXCR on the multiplex PCR reads and lists one entry per CDR3 protein. The table has 300,000 to 450,000 distinct CDR3 sequences, roughly two fifths seen once. The entry originates in a study of glioma-infiltrating T cells. CDR3 size: 14 residues. Per the germline V gene, CDR1 is LGHNA and CDR2 is YNFKEQ. J lost 8 bases, V lost 4 bases, and 5 bases had no gene match.

The receptor was isolated from a human donor with low-grade glioma or glioblastoma, undergoing nonglioma brain surgery, or in good health (not recorded which). The gene calls are TRBV4-2 and TRBJ1-4, with TRBD1 matching over 9 bases. Sequencing used glioma tissue, nonneoplastic brain tissue, or PBMCs (not recorded which). The CDR3: CASSRDREGEKLFF. The CDR3 DNA is TGTGCCAGCAGCCGGGACAGGGAAGGGGAAAAACTGTTTTTT.